These 20 T cell receptor beta chains were all obtained from the same sample, sequenced in a study of tumor-infiltrating lymphocytes in primary liver carcinoma (dated by TCRdb to the late 2010s). Total RNA and DNA were co-extracted without cell sorting from about 19-30 mg of bulk tissue using the AllPrep DNA/RNA mini kit. This sample was sequenced with an Illumina HiSeq 2500. Using a constant-region primer and ProtoScript II reverse transcriptase, TCRbeta-specific cDNA was reverse-transcribed from approximately 0.5 ug total RNA. The TCRbeta libraries were prepared through three rounds of nested multiplex PCR following a slightly modified ARM-PCR procedure. Multiplex TRBV1-TRBV30 forward primers and a Cbeta reverse primer were used in the first two PCR rounds, each of which was run for around 10 cycles. In TCRdb, the public reads were trimmed at Q25 with fastp and aligned with MiXCR, with productive beta chains retained. Rows with a matching CDR3 protein are joined into one entry that keeps the most common DNA and genes. Here the sample has roughly 50,000 distinct CDR3 sequences; about 80% occur a single time. Of the sample, roughly 26% falls within the top ten clones.

The sequencing input was liver tumor tissue from sampling region 2. The sample's cell subset or site, from its label and the paper: tumor region T2, inferior pole. The receptors shown here come from a man aged 40-49 years with primary liver carcinoma and hepatitis B virus infection.

As to this clonotype: Since a much larger clone is just one base distant, this may be a read error. Because the CDR3 is missing its conserved closing phenylalanine or tryptophan, this is likely a read error. This sequence joins TRBV13 and TRBJ2-5; D possibly uses TRBD1 or TRBD2 (5 bases each). Trimming stripped 5 bases from V and 4 bases from J, with 14 bases between. The CDR3 spans 14 residues. The germline V gene has CDR1 PRHDT and CDR2 FYEKMQ (reference sequence). The CDR3 bases are TGTGCCAGCAGCGCCGGGACCCTGGGAGAGACCCAGTACTCC. Protein sequence: CASSAGTLGETQYS.

In the case of this clonotype: At one end, the junction sequence differs from germline, possibly due to a read error. This chain joins TRBV6-1 and TRBJ2-2; 8 positions agree with TRBD2. This CDR3 has 14 amino acids. The germline V gene has CDR1 MNHNS and CDR2 SASEGT. CDR3 region: CVSRASSGAGELFF. CDR3 sequence (DNA): TGTGTCAGCAGAGCTAGTAGCGGGGCCGGGGAGCTGTTTTTT.

Note on this clonotype: One end of the junction varies from germline; a read error may be responsible. The chain uses TRBV6-5 and TRBJ2-1, with TRBD2 matching 8 bases. The CDR3 is 16 residues long. CDR1 and CDR2 from the germline V gene are MNHEY and SVGAGI. In DNA, the CDR3 is TGTGCCACCAGTTACTCGACGGGAGGGCAAGGAAACGAGCAGTTCTTC. Encoded protein: CATSYSTGGQGNEQFF.

In its sample, this clonotype was seen once. V usage is TRBV11-2 and J usage is TRBJ2-1; 12 bases fit TRBD2. CDR1 is SGHAT, CDR2 FQNNGV, per germline. The CDR3 is 16 residues long. CDR3 sequence (DNA): TGTTTCAGCAGCTTTCGACTAGCGGGAGATATCAATGAGCAGTTCTTC. Amino acid sequence: CFSSFRLAGDINEQFF.

Relative to its sample, this clonotype is medium-sized (0.01 to 0.1%). This rearrangement joins TRBV6-1 to TRBJ2-3, with D maybe TRBD1 (6 bases). CDR1 and CDR2 from the germline V gene are MNHNS and SASEGT. The CDR3 contains 15 residues. Trimming removed 3 bases from V and 2 bases from J, with 12 bases in between. CDR3 in DNA: TGTGCCAGCAGTGACCGACAGGAAGCCACAGATACGCAGTATTTT. Protein sequence: CASSDRQEATDTQYF.

This clonotype came up many times. The J gene is TRBJ1-2, the V gene TRBV5-1; maybe TRBD1 (5 bases). CDR1 and CDR2 from the germline V gene are SGHRS and YFSETQ. The V end was cut by 2 bases, the J end by 2 bases, with 13 bases between. The CDR3 has 15 residues. The CDR3 sequence is CASSFGDGLNYGYTF. The CDR3 DNA reads as TGCGCCAGCAGCTTCGGGGACGGATTAAACTATGGCTACACCTTC.

As to this clonotype: The junction departs from the called germline gene at one end, perhaps through a read error. The chain joins TRBV29-1 to TRBJ2-1; D remains ambiguous. Germline lookup yields CDR1 SQVTM and CDR2 ANQGSEA. The CDR3 consists of 13 residues. The CDR3 DNA is TGCAACGTCGACCCAAACTCCTACAAAGAGCAGTCCTTC. Its translation is CNVDPNSYKEQSF.

Regarding this clonotype: Compared with germline, one end of the junction differs, possibly owing to a read error. The genes are TRBV11-2 and TRBJ2-1; 9 nucleotides line up with TRBD2. Germline CDR1 reads SGHAT; CDR2 reads FQNNGV. CDR3 length equals 16 residues. CDR3 protein: CANSSCPSGRIYEQLF. CDR3 DNA: TGTGCCAACAGCTCGTGCCCCAGCGGGAGGATCTATGAGCAGTTATTC.

Details on this clonotype: Relative to the germline gene, one junction end is altered; a read error may explain this. The V gene is TRBV11-2, the J gene TRBJ2-5; D possibly corresponds to TRBD1 (6 bases). The CDR3 is 15 residues long. Germline V gene sequence: CDR1 SGHAT, CDR2 FQNNGV. CDR3 nucleotides: TGTACCAGCAACCTGATCTGGACAGCTCAAGAGACCCAGTACTTC. This gives the protein CTSNLIWTAQETQYF. Filled out from reference TRBV11-2 and TRBJ2-5, the complete variable domain reads EAGVAQSPRYKIIEKRQSVAFWCNPISGHATLYWYQQILGQGPKLLIQFQNNGVVDDSQLPKDRFSAERLKGVDSTLKIQPAKLEDSAVYLCTSNLIWTAQETQYFGPGTRLLVL.

J is TRBJ2-3 and V is TRBV29-1, with TRBD2 as a possible D gene (5 bases). This CDR3 region has 14 residues. CDR1 and CDR2 from the germline V gene are SQVTM and ANQGSEA. CDR3 loop: CSVIVGESTDTQYF. For the CDR3, the DNA is TGCAGTGTGATAGTGGGAGAAAGCACAGATACGCAGTATTTT.

Turning to this clonotype: Because it lacks the conserved phenylalanine or tryptophan at the end, this CDR3 is likely a read error. This chain connects TRBV11-2 to TRBJ2-1; D gene unclear. The CDR3 contains 14 residues. Germline lookup yields CDR1 SGHAT and CDR2 FQNNGV. Here the CDR3 DNA reads TGTGCCAGTAGCTCCGCTGCAGGCGGTAATGAACAGTTCTTG. Its translation is CASSSAAGGNEQFL.

V gene TRBV7-9 combines with J gene TRBJ1-4; D gene ambiguous. Germline assignment: CDR1 SEHNR and CDR2 FQNEAQ (reference sequence). CDR3 size: 16 residues. V was cut by 3 bases and J by 7 bases, with 18 bases left in between. CDR3 sequence: CASSFDLDGVGEKLFF. CDR3 sequence (DNA): TGTGCCAGCAGCTTCGACTTGGACGGGGTAGGTGAAAAACTGTTTTTT.

This chain's CDR3 is CASSLGRGSYEQYF. The CDR3 region has the DNA TGTGCCAGCAGCTTGGGCAGGGGTTCCTACGAGCAGTACTTC. This chain joins TRBV11-2 and TRBJ2-7; D may be TRBD1 (6 bases). The CDR3 totals 14 residues. The germline V and J ends were trimmed by 3 bases and 1 base, with 10 bases remaining between them. Germline values: CDR1 SGHAT, CDR2 FQNNGV.

J is TRBJ1-3 and V is TRBV6-1, with 9 bases matching TRBD1. The CDR3 loop spans 16 amino acids. The V and J ends lost 7 bases and 13 bases, in that order; junction bases with no gene match: 20. CDR1 and CDR2 from the germline V gene are MNHNS and SASEGT. The CDR3 reads CASTPSGTGTGNAIYF. CDR3 DNA sequence: TGTGCCAGCACCCCCTCCGGGACAGGGACTGGAAACGCAATATATTTT.

This clonotype has at least ten counts. The chain uses TRBV28 and TRBJ2-1; the match to TRBD1 covers 12 bases. Germline V CDR1 and CDR2: MDHEN, SYDVKM. V gave up 5 bases and J gave up 7 bases; unmatched junction bases: 9. The CDR3 extends over 16 amino acids. The CDR3 region is CASSTPGQGASNEQFF. DNA for the CDR3: TGTGCCAGCAGTACCCCGGGACAGGGGGCGAGTAATGAGCAGTTCTTC.

This clonotype was observed at least ten times. This chain connects TRBV10-2 to TRBJ2-3; D is ambiguous. V lost 10 bases and J lost 7, with 15 bases in between. The CDR3 is 12 amino acids. CDR1 and CDR2 (germline): WSHSY, SAAADI. The CDR3 nucleotides are TGCGCCACCTCTTCTAGAGTGCATACGCAGTATTTT. This encodes CATSSRVHTQYF.

A remark on this clonotype: At one end, the junction sequence differs from germline, possibly due to a read error. V is TRBV11-2 and J is TRBJ2-5, with D perhaps TRBD2 (5 bases). This CDR3 has 14 residues. The germline gives CDR1 SGHAT, CDR2 FQNNGV. CDR3 loop: CASSFGVCQETQYF. The CDR3 bases are TGTGCCAGCAGCTTCGGGGTTTGCCAAGAAACCCAGTACTTC.

This clonotype was picked up a small number of times. Mismatch with germline at one junction end may stem from a read error. The chain uses TRBV7-9 and TRBJ2-3; the D gene is possibly TRBD1 (7 bases). The CDR3 is 15 residues long. Per the germline V gene, CDR1 is SEHNR and CDR2 is FQNEAQ (reference sequence). DNA for the CDR3: TGTGCCAGCCAGGGGGGAGGACCTAGCACAGATACGCGGTATTTT. This translates into CASQGGGPSTDTRYF.

To note about this clonotype: The conserved final phenylalanine or tryptophan is absent from the CDR3, which likely points to a read error. The rearrangement joins TRBV18 to TRBJ1-4; 8 bases are a match to TRBD1. Germline V gene sequence: CDR1 KGHSH, CDR2 LQKENI. V lost 3 bases to trimming and J lost 7 bases; unmatched junction nucleotides: 1. The length of the CDR3 is 13 residues. CDR3 sequence reads: CASSPGQGEKLFS. CDR3 DNA sequence: TGTGCCAGCTCACCCGGACAGGGTGAAAAACTGTTTTCT.

This clonotype was seen at least ten times. This sequence joins TRBV12-3 or TRBV12-4 and TRBJ2-7; TRBD2 is a possible D gene (5 bases). V was cut by 5 bases and J by 2 bases, with 13 bases left in between. CDR3 length: 14 amino acids. The CDR3 coding sequence is TGTGCCAGCAGTACCCAAAACGGGGCCTACGAGCAGTACTTC. Residues: CASSTQNGAYEQYF.